This T cell receptor (beta chain) was obtained from a study of T cell repertoires in cytomegalovirus infection. Germline V CDR1 and CDR2: DFQATT, SNEGSKA (reference sequence). The CDR3 length is 13 residues. Trimming at V came to 6 bases and at J to 1 base, leaving 5 bases not matched to a gene. TCRdb reanalysed the reads using MiXCR and keeps one entry per CDR3 protein. The sample holds around 280,000 distinct CDR3 sequences, about 9.1% seen once. The chain employs TRBV20-1 and TRBJ1-1, with TRBD1 matching 7 bases. The sequencing input was PBMCs. The TCR comes from a human donor in good health (CMV status not recorded). Some clones in this sample may be carry-over from other donors' samples. The CDR3 bases are TGCAGTGCGATACAGGGGCCGAACACTGAAGCTTTCTTT. Encoded protein: CSAIQGPNTEAFF.